Listed below are T cell receptor beta chains from one sample, sequenced in a study of blood T cell repertoires in COVID-19. Some clones are missing from TCRdb's copy, which holds only in-frame ones; the method was immunoSEQ multiplex PCR. The sample has about 270,000 clones, 75% to 95% seen once. The sequenced material came from PBMCs or T cells enriched from blood (not recorded which). The receptors shown here come from a man aged 40-50 years who had been exposed to COVID-19. The CDR3 runs from the conserved cysteine through the conserved F or W. D genes are given only for firm matches. Clone sizes are given selectively: once, few, many, or a class where the clone is expanded.

j_gene,abundance,d_gene,v_gene,CDR3aa,CDR3nt
TRBJ2-7,.,.,TRBV7-2,CASSSDTYEQYF,TGTGCCAGCAGCTCAGACACCTACGAGCAGTACTTC
TRBJ2-7,.,.,TRBV13,CASSLGQEYEQYF,TGTGCCAGCAGCTTAGGACAGGAATACGAGCAGTACTTC
TRBJ2-5,.,TRBD1,TRBV7-2,CASSSRDRGETQYF,TGTGCCAGCAGCTCCCGGGACAGGGGAGAGACCCAGTACTTC
TRBJ2-1,.,.,TRBV11-2,CASSDGIYGNEQFF,TGTGCCAGCAGCGACGGGATTTATGGCAATGAGCAGTTCTTC
TRBJ2-7,.,TRBD2,TRBV27,CASSTAGFSLYEQYF,TGTGCCAGCAGTACAGCGGGATTTAGCCTCTACGAGCAGTACTTC
TRBJ1-1,once,.,TRBV6-2/TRBV6-3,CASSPLATSRFTEAFF,TGTGCCAGCAGTCCCCTTGCAACCTCTAGGTTCACTGAAGCTTTCTTT
TRBJ1-6,.,.,TRBV6-5,CASSLQANSPLHF,TGTGCCAGCAGTTTACAGGCAAATTCACCCCTCCACTTT
TRBJ2-3,.,.,TRBV18,CASSPRSGVWTDTQYF,TGTGCCAGCTCACCAAGGTCGGGGGTTTGGACAGATACGCAGTATTTT
TRBJ2-7,.,TRBD1,TRBV5-1,CASSSVRDRVLQSLEQYF,TGCGCCAGCAGCTCCGTCCGGGACAGGGTACTGCAGTCCCTCGAGCAGTACTTC
TRBJ2-1,.,TRBD2,TRBV6-5,CASSYSIGRDEQFF,TGTGCCAGCAGTTACTCGATCGGGAGGGATGAGCAGTTCTTC
TRBJ1-6,once,.,TRBV19,CASSITGDSPLHF,TGTGCCAGTAGTATTACGGGGGATTCACCCCTCCACTTT
TRBJ2-1,.,.,TRBV7-3,CASSTQGVSSYNEQFF,TGTGCCAGCAGCACACAGGGAGTAAGCTCCTACAATGAGCAGTTCTTC
TRBJ1-1,.,.,TRBV12-3/TRBV12-4,CASIRGNTEAFF,TGTGCCAGCATTCGGGGTAACACTGAAGCTTTCTTT
TRBJ2-7,.,.,TRBV30,CAWSVTSYEQYF,TGTGCCTGGAGTGTGACAAGCTACGAGCAGTACTTC
TRBJ1-5,once,TRBD1,TRBV7-9,CASSLGTGLNQPQHF,TGTGCCAGCAGCTTAGGGACAGGGTTGAATCAGCCCCAGCATTTT
TRBJ2-3,.,TRBD2,TRBV5-4,CASSLRTSGTDTQYF,TGTGCCAGCAGCTTGCGGACTAGCGGGACAGATACGCAGTATTTT
TRBJ2-7,.,.,TRBV11-3,CASSLDRQEDFYEQYF,TGTGCCAGCAGCTTAGATCGGCAGGAGGACTTTTACGAGCAGTACTTC
TRBJ1-3,.,TRBD1,TRBV30,CAWSVPRDRGRHTIYF,TGTGCCTGGAGTGTCCCCCGGGACAGGGGCCGGCACACCATATATTTT
TRBJ1-6,.,TRBD1,TRBV4-2,CASSQDSGTVLNSPLHF,TGTGCCAGCAGCCAAGACTCCGGGACAGTGCTGAATTCACCCCTCCACTTT
TRBJ1-1,.,TRBD1,TRBV5-1,CASSLNLGTAEEAFF,TGCGCCAGCAGCTTGAATTTAGGGACAGCAGAAGAAGCTTTCTTT
TRBJ2-3,.,.,TRBV9,CASSVPGELDTQYF,TGTGCCAGCAGCGTCCCAGGGGAGCTAGATACGCAGTATTTT
TRBJ2-3,.,TRBD2,TRBV28,CASRSPGLAGEDTQYF,TGTGCCAGCAGAAGTCCGGGACTAGCGGGAGAGGATACGCAGTATTTT
TRBJ2-7,once,.,TRBV29-1,CSALEGPYEQYF,TGCAGCGCCTTAGAGGGTCCCTACGAGCAGTACTTC
TRBJ2-2,.,.,TRBV28,CASSLVISGTTDTGELFF,TGTGCCAGCAGTTTAGTAATCAGCGGGACAACAGACACCGGGGAGCTGTTTTTT
TRBJ1-1,.,.,TRBV9,CASSFTGLGSDEAFF,TGTGCCAGCAGCTTCACAGGGCTGGGAAGTGATGAAGCTTTCTTT
TRBJ1-4,.,.,TRBV2,CASRPTPTNEKLFF,TGTGCCAGCAGGCCGACACCAACTAATGAAAAACTGTTTTTT
TRBJ2-1,many,.,TRBV2,CAITPDTRYNEQFF,TGTGCCATTACCCCCGACACTCGATACAATGAGCAGTTCTTC
TRBJ1-3,.,TRBD1,TRBV18,CASSRGQGAGNTIYF,TGTGCCAGCTCCCGAGGACAGGGAGCGGGAAACACCATATATTTT
TRBJ2-7,.,TRBD2,TRBV29-1,CSVKTSHSYEQYF,TGCAGCGTTAAGACTAGCCACAGCTACGAGCAGTACTTC
TRBJ1-1,.,.,TRBV12-3/TRBV12-4,CASSFDTEAFF,TGTGCCAGCAGTTTCGACACTGAAGCTTTCTTT
TRBJ1-2,.,.,TRBV28,CASSPHPTGKVF,TGTGCCAGCAGTCCCCATCCCACGGGGAAGGTCTTC
TRBJ2-2,.,TRBD2,TRBV6-6,CASSSGLAGTGELFF,TGTGCCAGCAGTTCAGGACTAGCGGGGACCGGGGAGCTGTTTTTT
TRBJ2-2,once,TRBD1,TRBV24-1,CATSGVRTGVSGELFF,TGTGCCACCAGTGGTGTCAGGACAGGGGTGTCCGGGGAGCTGTTTTTT
TRBJ2-6,.,.,TRBV28,CASSRGDLTGANVLTF,TGTGCCAGCAGCCGAGGGGACTTGACTGGGGCCAACGTCCTGACTTTC
TRBJ2-3,few,TRBD2,TRBV6-4,CASSVETSSDTQYF,TGTGCCAGCAGTGTTGAGACTAGCTCAGATACGCAGTATTTT
TRBJ2-7,.,.,TRBV7-9,CASSFDRPLSEQYF,TGTGCCAGCAGCTTCGACAGGCCCCTAAGCGAGCAGTACTTC
TRBJ2-1,.,TRBD2,TRBV9,CASSPAGSVSNEQFF,TGTGCCAGCAGCCCAGCGGGATCGGTGTCGAATGAGCAGTTCTTC
TRBJ1-1,.,TRBD1,TRBV7-9,CASSSGTGPFAEAFF,TGTGCCAGCAGCTCCGGGACAGGGCCATTTGCTGAAGCTTTCTTT